Listed below are T cell receptor beta chains from one sample, sequenced in a study of blood T cell repertoires in COVID-19. Libraries were prepared by immunoSEQ multiplex PCR; TCRdb keeps only in-frame clonotypes and omits some of them. The repertoire holds about 44,000 clones, with around 87% as singletons. Sample: peripheral blood. The receptors come from a human donor in a cohort sampled during active COVID-19. The CDR3 runs from the conserved cysteine through the conserved F or W.

J gene | V gene | CDR3 protein
TRBJ2-7 | TRBV5-4 | CASSLGGYEQYF
TRBJ2-1 | TRBV12-3/TRBV12-4 | CASSVTGLGEQFF
TRBJ2-7 | TRBV7-9 | CASSLGLNEQYF
TRBJ2-3 | TRBV25-1 | CASSAGGENTQYF
TRBJ2-7 | TRBV10-3 | CAIRGGDWNYEQYF
TRBJ2-1 | TRBV14 | CASSQTVFFLQQFF
TRBJ2-1 | TRBV5-1 | CASSVQGASRAFYNEQFF
TRBJ2-7 | TRBV7-9 | CASSPGTKSSEQYF
TRBJ2-1 | TRBV5-4 | CASSGGTTQDNEQFF
TRBJ1-2 | TRBV30 | CARRQGLDYGYTF
TRBJ1-4 | TRBV7-2 | CASRRQEINEKLFF
TRBJ1-3 | TRBV4-2 | CASSRGTGGNTIYF
TRBJ2-1 | TRBV9 | CASSVASVPNNEQFF
TRBJ2-7 | TRBV30 | CAWRGQRPYEQYF
TRBJ2-5 | TRBV5-8 | CASSFGLAVYQETQYF
TRBJ1-1 | TRBV10-3 | CAISEGRSTEAFF